This T cell receptor beta chain derives from a study of cytotoxic CD8 clonotypes in ibrutinib-treated CLL. Study outcomes and limitations: The study found baseline clonality above age-matched healthy donors, tracking circulating CD8+ T-cell counts.

Assay used: immunoSEQ multiplex PCR; TCRdb lists only in-frame clones, some missing. Here the sample spans 60,000 to 75,000 clones, approximately 90% being singletons. This clone is a singleton in its sample. No antigen is known for it. This CDR3 comprises 13 residues. V was cut by 5 bases and J by 7 bases, with 13 bases left in between. The V gene's germline CDR1 is SGHRS and CDR2 YFSETQ. The source of this sequence is a human donor with chronic lymphocytic leukemia. The J gene is TRBJ1-3, the V gene TRBV5-1, with TRBD1 as a possible D gene (6 bases). Specimen: PBMCs, collected after 12 months of ibrutinib treatment. The CDR3, as DNA: TGCGCCAGCAGACAGGGAGGTCGCAACACCATATATTTT. As protein: CASRQGGRNTIYF.